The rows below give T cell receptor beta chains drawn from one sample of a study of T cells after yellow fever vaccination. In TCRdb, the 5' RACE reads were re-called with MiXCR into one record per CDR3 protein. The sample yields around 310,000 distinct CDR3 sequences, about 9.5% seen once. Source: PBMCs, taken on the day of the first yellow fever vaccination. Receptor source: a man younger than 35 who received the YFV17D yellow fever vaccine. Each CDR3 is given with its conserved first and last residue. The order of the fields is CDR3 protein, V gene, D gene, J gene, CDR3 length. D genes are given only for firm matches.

cdr3_aa: CASRRGQGAGDTEAFF
v_call: TRBV6-1
d_call: TRBD1
j_call: TRBJ1-1
cdr3_length: 16

cdr3_aa: CASSQPLSDPHEQYF
v_call: TRBV14
d_call: -
j_call: TRBJ2-7
cdr3_length: 15

cdr3_aa: CASSAAGTGEQDTQYF
v_call: TRBV9
d_call: TRBD1
j_call: TRBJ2-3
cdr3_length: 16

cdr3_aa: CSARDRNRGFLNQPQHF
v_call: TRBV20-1
d_call: TRBD1
j_call: TRBJ1-5
cdr3_length: 17

cdr3_aa: CASSLRGRLNYGYTF
v_call: TRBV12-3/TRBV12-4
d_call: -
j_call: TRBJ1-2
cdr3_length: 15

cdr3_aa: CASSVDTPRDTQYF
v_call: TRBV9
d_call: -
j_call: TRBJ2-3
cdr3_length: 14

cdr3_aa: CASSPRAGPAANEKLFF
v_call: TRBV7-2
d_call: -
j_call: TRBJ1-4
cdr3_length: 17

cdr3_aa: CASSFNNRVDEKLFF
v_call: TRBV11-2
d_call: -
j_call: TRBJ1-4
cdr3_length: 15

cdr3_aa: CSALSGGGADTQYF
v_call: TRBV20-1
d_call: TRBD2
j_call: TRBJ2-3
cdr3_length: 14

cdr3_aa: CASSYSNSGTARRPLHF
v_call: TRBV6-2/TRBV6-3
d_call: TRBD1
j_call: TRBJ1-6
cdr3_length: 17